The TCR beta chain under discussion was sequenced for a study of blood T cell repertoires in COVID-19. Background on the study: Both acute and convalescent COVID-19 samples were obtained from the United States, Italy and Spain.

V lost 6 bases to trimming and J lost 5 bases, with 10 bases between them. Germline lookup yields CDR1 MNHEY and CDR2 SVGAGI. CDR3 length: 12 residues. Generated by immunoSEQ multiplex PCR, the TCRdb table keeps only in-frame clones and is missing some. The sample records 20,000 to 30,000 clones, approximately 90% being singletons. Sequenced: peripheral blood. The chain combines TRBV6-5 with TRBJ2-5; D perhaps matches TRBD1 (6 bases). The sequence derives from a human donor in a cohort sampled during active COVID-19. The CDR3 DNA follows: TGTGCCAGCAGCCTCCAGGGGGAGACCCAGTACTTC. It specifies CASSLQGETQYF.